The 21 T cell receptor beta chains below were found in one sample sequenced in a study of blood T cells in healthy people across ages. With a J-beta primer mix and a sample-barcoded 5' primer, a second PCR ran about 6 to 11 cycles. TCRdb re-called the 5' RACE reads with MiXCR, one entry per CDR3 protein. The sample lists over 1,300,000 distinct CDR3 sequences, around 59% occurring once. Sequencing input: blood. The receptors derive from a man aged 18 to 30 in good health.

This rearrangement joins TRBV4-2 to TRBJ2-1; a possible D gene is TRBD2 (5 bases). This CDR3 region has 15 residues. The V gene's germline CDR1 is LGHNA and CDR2 YNFKEQ. Trimming removed 1 base from V and 6 bases from J, with 13 bases in between. CDR3 sequence: CASSQVEGFGNEQFF. Here the CDR3 DNA reads TGTGCCAGCAGCCAAGTAGAGGGATTTGGCAATGAGCAGTTCTTC.

Points on this clonotype: Relative to the germline gene, one junction end is altered; a read error may explain this. This chain connects TRBV7-2 to TRBJ2-6; unclear D gene. The germline V gene encodes CDR1 SGHTA and CDR2 FQGNSA. This CDR3 comprises 15 residues. The CDR3 nucleotides read TGTGCCAGCAGATTAGTCCGATCCGGGGCCAACGTCCTGACTTTC. Residues: CASRLVRSGANVLTF.

The chain couples TRBV27 to TRBJ2-5, with a tentative D call TRBD1 (5 bases). Judging by the DNA end, TRBJ2-7 fits better; the J call may be wrong. CDR1 MNHEY and CDR2 SMNVEV come from the germline V gene (reference sequence). The CDR3 runs 13 residues. DNA for the CDR3: TGTGCCAGCAGTTTATCGACAGAGAACGAGCAGTACTTC. This encodes CASSLSTENEQYF.

The J gene is TRBJ1-4, the V gene TRBV3-1; D is ambiguous. The V gene lost 0 bases and the J gene lost 4 bases, with 12 bases spanning the gap. In germline, CDR1 is LGHDT, CDR2 YNNKEL (reference sequence). CDR3 size: 16 residues. CDR3 in DNA: TGTGCCAGCAGCCAAGAGTACGCGTTGTTTAATGAAAAACTGTTTTTT. Protein sequence: CASSQEYALFNEKLFF.

This clonotype was seen more than once but under ten times. The chain is built from TRBV7-2 and TRBJ1-1; 7 bases match TRBD1. Germline V CDR1 and CDR2: SGHTA, FQGNSA. J lost 5 bases, V lost 7 bases, and 13 bases had no gene match. The CDR3 loop spans 15 amino acids. The CDR3 is CASTLKQGTMTEAFF. Written as DNA, the CDR3 is TGTGCCAGCACCCTAAAACAGGGGACGATGACTGAAGCTTTCTTT.

The rearrangement joins TRBV5-6 to TRBJ2-7, with D unclear. V was pared by 0 bases and J by 3 bases, with 10 bases between. This CDR3 has 14 amino acids. CDR1 and CDR2 from the germline V gene are SGHDT and YYEEEE. The CDR3 DNA sequence: TGTGCCAGCAGCTTGGAGCCGGATAACTACGAGCAGTACTTC. Amino acids: CASSLEPDNYEQYF.

The V gene is TRBV12-5, the J gene TRBJ2-7; TRBD2 matches at 12 bases. Per germline, CDR1 LGHNT and CDR2 FRNRAP. V gave up 8 bases and J gave up 0 bases; unmatched junction bases: 8. CDR3 length equals 16 residues. The CDR3 loop is CASSSQLAGGSYEQYF. The CDR3 bases are TGTGCTAGTTCGTCCCAACTAGCGGGGGGCTCCTACGAGCAGTACTTC. The full variable domain, with the rest looked up from reference TRBV12-5 and TRBJ2-7, is DARVTQTPRHKVTEMGQEVTMRCQPILGHNTVFWYRQTMMQGLELLAYFRNRAPLDDSGMPKDRFSAEMPDATLATLKIQPSEPRDSAVYFCASSSQLAGGSYEQYFGPGTRLTVT.

The rearrangement links TRBV4-1 to TRBJ1-6; D is ambiguous. Germline-derived CDR1 and CDR2 are MGHRA and YSYEKL. Trimming took 0 bases from V and 8 from J, leaving 8 bases between them. The CDR3 spans 14 residues. CDR3 nucleotide sequence: TGCGCCAGCAGCCAAGAGGGAAGGGATTCACCCCTCCACTTT. Its translation: CASSQEGRDSPLHF.

The chain couples TRBV10-1 to TRBJ2-7, with 9 bases that match TRBD2. Looked up from germline, CDR1 is WNHNN and CDR2 is SYGVQD (reference sequence). The V gene end was trimmed by 5 bases and the J gene end by 6 bases; junction bases not matched to a gene: 5. The CDR3 sequence is 13 residues long. CDR3 DNA sequence: TGCGCCAGCAGTTCTAGCGGGAAATCCGAGCAGTACTTC. Translating it yields CASSSSGKSEQYF.

The gene calls are TRBV29-1 and TRBJ1-2, with TRBD1 matching over 8 bases. V shed 0 bases and J 8 bases; nucleotides not matched to a gene: 8. Germline V lookup: CDR1 SQVTM, CDR2 ANQGSEA. There are 14 residues in the CDR3. This CDR3 is CSVEDRRQGYGYTF. In nucleotides, the CDR3 is TGCAGCGTTGAAGATCGGAGACAGGGGTACGGCTACACCTTC.

The rearrangement joins TRBV20-1 to TRBJ1-5; 8 bases match TRBD1. Germline V gene sequence: CDR1 DFQATT, CDR2 SNEGSKA (reference sequence). CDR3 length equals 17 residues. Trimming at V came to 0 bases and at J to 0 bases, leaving 7 bases not matched to a gene. CDR3: CSARDPRTGSSNQPQHF. In DNA, the CDR3 is TGCAGTGCTAGAGATCCCAGGACAGGGTCTAGCAATCAGCCCCAGCATTTT.

The chain links TRBV10-1 to TRBJ2-4, with 15 nucleotides matching TRBD2. The V and J ends lost 0 bases and 4 bases, in that order; junction bases with no gene match: 1. The germline V gene encodes CDR1 WNHNN and CDR2 SYGVQD (reference sequence). The CDR3 is 17 amino acids. The CDR3 DNA sequence: TGCGCCAGCAGTGAGTCCGGACTAGCGGGGGGGAAAAACATTCAGTACTTC. Translated: CASSESGLAGGKNIQYF.

The chain uses TRBV4-2 and TRBJ2-3, with D tentatively TRBD2 (6 bases). Trimming removed 8 bases at V and 1 base at J, with 16 bases between. CDR1 and CDR2 (germline): LGHNA, YNFKEQ. This CDR3 has 15 amino acids. DNA of the CDR3: TGTGCCAGCCAGGATAGCGGTTGGGGCACAGATACGCAGTATTTT. Translating gives CASQDSGWGTDTQYF.

This clonotype turned up a few times. The chain is built from TRBV20-1 and TRBJ2-1; D is ambiguous. V gave up 6 bases and J gave up 6 bases, with 12 bases separating them. The CDR3 is made up of 12 amino acids. Germline-derived CDR1 and CDR2 are DFQATT and SNEGSKA (reference sequence). The DNA of the CDR3 is TGCAGTGCGGAAGAGCAATCCAATGAGCAGTTCTTC. This gives the protein CSAEEQSNEQFF.

As for this clonotype: At one end the junction does not follow the germline gene, possibly because of a read error. The CDR3 coding sequence is TGCGCCAGCAGCCAAGTAAGGAATCAGCCCCGGCATTTT. It codes for CASSQVRNQPRHF. The chain carries TRBV4-1 and TRBJ1-5; D unresolved. Germline loops: CDR1 MGHRA, CDR2 YSYEKL. The length of the CDR3 is 13 residues.

The chain combines TRBV27 with TRBJ2-7; no reliable D call. This CDR3 has 16 residues. The germline V and J ends were trimmed by 6 bases and 9 bases, with 27 bases remaining between them. Germline CDR1 reads MNHEY; CDR2 reads SMNVEV (reference sequence). For the CDR3, the DNA is TGTGCCAGCAGAAGGTTGGGCAGGTCTCAACCAACCGGGCAGTACTTC. It codes for CASRRLGRSQPTGQYF.

The rearrangement joins TRBV15 to TRBJ2-1; D gene ambiguous. Trimming left V 0 bases short and J 4 bases short, with 10 bases between. Germline values: CDR1 LNHNV, CDR2 YYDKDF (reference sequence). This CDR3 has 15 residues. Here the CDR3 reads CATSRDRARYNEQFF. CDR3 sequence (DNA): TGTGCCACCAGCAGAGATAGGGCCAGATACAATGAGCAGTTCTTC. The full variable domain, rest sourced from reference TRBV15 and TRBJ2-1, is DAMVIQNPRYQVTQFGKPVTLSCSQTLNHNVMYWYQQKSSQAPKLLFHYYDKDFNNEADTPDNFQSRRPNTSFCFLDIRSPGLGDTAMYLCATSRDRARYNEQFFGPGTRLTVL.

The rearrangement uses TRBV7-2 and TRBJ1-1, with D tentatively TRBD1 (5 bases). Trimming shortened V by 8 bases and J by 5 bases, and 15 bases separated the two germline ends. The CDR3 is 13 residues long. Germline loops: CDR1 SGHTA, CDR2 FQGNSA. CDR3 protein: CASGQGSGTEAFF. DNA for the CDR3: TGTGCCAGCGGCCAGGGATCCGGTACTGAAGCTTTCTTT.

There are a few counts of this clonotype. This chain joins TRBV5-1 and TRBJ2-5; D could derive from TRBD1 or TRBD2 (5 bases each). The J call could be wrong; TRBJ2-7 is a better fit for the DNA end. The CDR3 is 17 amino acids. Per the germline V gene, CDR1 is SGHRS and CDR2 is YFSETQ. CDR3 sequence reads: CASSPNRGEAGSYEQYF. The CDR3 DNA sequence: TGCGCCAGCAGCCCAAACCGGGGAGAGGCAGGGAGCTACGAGCAGTACTTC.

V gene TRBV5-8 combines with J gene TRBJ1-2; 12 bases match TRBD1. Germline V lookup: CDR1 SGHTS, CDR2 YDEGEE. J lost 3 bases, V lost 4 bases, and 10 bases had no gene match. The length of the CDR3 is 17 residues. CDR3 nucleotides: TGTGCCAGCAGCGCCCGTTCCGGGACAGGGGGCTACTATGGCTACACCTTC. Amino acid sequence: CASSARSGTGGYYGYTF.

This clonotype showed up just a few times. The chain links TRBV2 to TRBJ1-2; TRBD1 agrees at 9 bases. J lost 1 base, V lost 8 bases, and 5 bases had no gene match. The CDR3 is 14 residues long. Germline CDR1 and CDR2: SNHLY and FYNNEI. For the CDR3, the DNA is TGTGCCAGCTGCCGGGACAGGGATAACTATGGCTACACCTTC. Translated: CASCRDRDNYGYTF.